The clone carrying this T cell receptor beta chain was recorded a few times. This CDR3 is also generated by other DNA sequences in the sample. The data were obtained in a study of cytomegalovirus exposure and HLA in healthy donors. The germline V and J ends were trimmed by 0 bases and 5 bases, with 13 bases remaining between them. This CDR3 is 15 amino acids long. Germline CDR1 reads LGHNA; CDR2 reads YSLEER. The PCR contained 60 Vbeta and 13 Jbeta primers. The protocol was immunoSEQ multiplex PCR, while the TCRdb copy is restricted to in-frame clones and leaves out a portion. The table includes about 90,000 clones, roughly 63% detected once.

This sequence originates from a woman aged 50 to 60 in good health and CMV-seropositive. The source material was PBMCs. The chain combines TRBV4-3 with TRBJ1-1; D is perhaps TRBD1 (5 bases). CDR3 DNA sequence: TGCGCCAGCAGCCAAGATTGGCAGGGAGGGACTGAAGCTTTCTTT. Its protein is CASSQDWQGGTEAFF.